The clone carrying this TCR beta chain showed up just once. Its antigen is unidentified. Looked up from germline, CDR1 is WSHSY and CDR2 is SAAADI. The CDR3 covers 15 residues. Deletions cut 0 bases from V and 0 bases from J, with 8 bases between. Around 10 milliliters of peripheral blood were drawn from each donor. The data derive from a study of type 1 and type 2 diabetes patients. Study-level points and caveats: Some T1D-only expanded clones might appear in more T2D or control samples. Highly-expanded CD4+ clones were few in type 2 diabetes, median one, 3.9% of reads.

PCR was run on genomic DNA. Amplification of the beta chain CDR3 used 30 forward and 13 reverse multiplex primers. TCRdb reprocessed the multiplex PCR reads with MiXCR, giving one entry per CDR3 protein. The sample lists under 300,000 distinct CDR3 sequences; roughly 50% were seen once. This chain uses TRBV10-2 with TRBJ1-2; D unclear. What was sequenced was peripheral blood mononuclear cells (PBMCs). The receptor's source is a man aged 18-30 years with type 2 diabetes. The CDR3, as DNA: TGCGCCAGCAGTGAGTCTGGAGGATCTAACTATGGCTACACCTTC. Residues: CASSESGGSNYGYTF.